Listed here are 30 T cell receptor beta chains from one sample, sequenced in a study of OX40 agonist ivuxolimab in advanced cancers. The data were produced by immunoSEQ multiplex PCR, yet TCRdb's version contains in-frame clones alone and is incomplete. The sample has 70,000 to 85,000 clones; about nine tenths are singletons. This material consisted of CD4+ or CD8+ T cells sorted from blood, taken in a trial of the OX40 agonist ivuxolimab. These receptors were obtained from an adult with an advanced solid tumor such as melanoma, head and neck, liver or kidney cancer.

To note about this clone: One end of the junction fails to match germline, which may point to a read error. The gene calls are TRBV7-7 and TRBJ2-7; D gene unclear. The germline V gene has CDR1 SSHAT and CDR2 FNYEAQ (reference sequence). The CDR3 contains 13 residues. CDR3: CASSPRSSYEQYF. The CDR3 nucleotides read TGTGCTAGCAGCCCCAGGAGCTCCTACGAGCAGTACTTC.

V gene TRBV6-5 combines with J gene TRBJ1-5; unclear D gene. Between the trimmed V and J ends, which lost 5 bases and 0 bases, there was a span of 5 bases. The CDR3 totals 13 residues. Germline-derived CDR1 and CDR2 are MNHEY and SVGAGI. CDR3 sequence (DNA): TGTGCCAGCAGTCCTAATAGCAATCAGCCCCAGCATTTT. Translation gives CASSPNSNQPQHF.

The V and J genes are TRBV30 and TRBJ1-3; no clear D. Germline CDR1 reads GTSNPN; CDR2 reads SVGIG (reference sequence). V lost 1 base, J lost 0 bases, and 4 bases lay in between. The CDR3 runs to 13 residues. CDR3 sequence (DNA): TGTGCCTGGAGTGAAGGCTCTGGAAACACCATATATTTT. Translated, it gives CAWSEGSGNTIYF.

V is TRBV7-9 and J is TRBJ1-1; tentatively, D is TRBD1 (5 bases). The CDR3 has 16 residues. The V and J ends lost 2 bases and 1 base respectively, with 14 bases between them. The germline gives CDR1 SEHNR, CDR2 FQNEAQ (reference sequence). CDR3 in DNA: TGTGCCAGCAGCTTATCGGGGGGTGAATGGAACACTGAAGCTTTCTTT. It translates to CASSLSGGEWNTEAFF.

V gene TRBV7-2 combines with J gene TRBJ1-2; D is possibly TRBD1 (5 bases). Per the germline V gene, CDR1 is SGHTA and CDR2 is FQGNSA. This CDR3 contains 18 residues. Trimming left V 3 bases short and J 6 bases short, with 26 bases between. The DNA of the CDR3 is TGTGCCAGCAGCTTTTTTCCCGACGACAGCCGAAAGGAGCATGGCTACACCTTC. This encodes CASSFFPDDSRKEHGYTF.

J is TRBJ1-1 and V is TRBV27; D gene unclear. V lost 7 bases and J lost 4, with 13 bases in between. Germline CDR1 reads MNHEY; CDR2 reads SMNVEV (reference sequence). This CDR3 region has 13 residues. The CDR3: CASTHGVGTEAFF. The CDR3 coding sequence is TGTGCCAGCACCCACGGGGTGGGCACTGAAGCTTTCTTT.

Worth noting for this clone: Distinct nucleotide sequences in the sample also encode this CDR3. CDR3 DNA: TGTGCCAGCAGCGTAGGGGGACGGACTGAAGCTTTCTTT. Translation: CASSVGGRTEAFF. V usage is TRBV9 and J usage is TRBJ1-1; possibly TRBD1 for D (5 bases). V was trimmed by 0 bases and J by 5 bases, leaving 8 bases between them. CDR1 SGDLS and CDR2 YYNGEE come from the germline V gene. The CDR3 runs to 13 residues.

This sequence joins TRBV18 and TRBJ2-7, with D perhaps TRBD2 (5 bases). Trimming pared 2 bases from V and 2 bases from J, leaving 10 bases between. Germline CDR1 is KGHSH and CDR2 is LQKENI. The CDR3 runs to 14 residues. The CDR3 reads CASSPEGSTYEQYF. The DNA of the CDR3 is TGTGCCAGCTCACCAGAGGGTTCCACCTACGAGCAGTACTTC. The full variable domain, with the rest looked up from reference TRBV18 and TRBJ2-7, is NAGVMQNPRHLVRRRGQEARLRCSPMKGHSHVYWYRQLPEEGLKFMVYLQKENIIDESGMPKERFSAEFPKEGPSILRIQQVVRGDSAAYFCASSPEGSTYEQYFGPGTRLTVT.

The V call is TRBV4-3, the J call TRBJ1-2; maybe TRBD1 (6 bases). Trimming cost V 0 bases and J 4 bases, with 12 bases left between them. The CDR3 is made up of 15 amino acids. Germline CDR1 and CDR2: LGHNA and YSLEER. The CDR3 loop is CASSQEGGRGYGYTF. CDR3 bases: TGCGCCAGCAGCCAAGAGGGGGGGCGGGGCTATGGCTACACCTTC.

The gene calls are TRBV5-1 and TRBJ2-3, with 7 positions matching TRBD2. The CDR3 is 18 amino acids. With V trimmed by 3 bases and J by 3 bases, 16 bases remained unmatched. Germline V gene lookup returns CDR1 SGHRS and CDR2 YFSETQ. CDR3 amino acids: CASSSPGRETSETDTQYF. The CDR3 coding sequence is TGCGCCAGCAGCTCCCCTGGGCGGGAGACCTCAGAGACAGATACGCAGTATTTT. Full variable domain (outside the CDR3, taken from reference TRBV5-1 and TRBJ2-3): KAGVTQTPRYLIKTRGQQVTLSCSPISGHRSVSWYQQTPGQGLQFLFEYFSETQRNKGNFPGRFSGRQFSNSRSEMNVSTLELGDSALYLCASSSPGRETSETDTQYFGPGTRLTVL.

Here the CDR3 DNA reads TGTGCCAGCAGCCATTGGGGCGTCACTGAAGCTTTCTTT. Translation gives CASSHWGVTEAFF. The chain uses TRBV14 and TRBJ1-1, with D possibly TRBD1 on 5 matching bases. CDR1 SGHDN and CDR2 FVKESK come from the germline V gene. The CDR3 spans 13 residues. The V gene lost 3 bases and the J gene lost 4 bases, with 9 bases spanning the gap.

The chain uses TRBV7-9 and TRBJ2-5; D is undetermined. Trimming shortened V by 6 bases and J by 5 bases, and 7 bases separated the two germline ends. The CDR3 runs to 11 residues. The germline CDR1 and CDR2 sequences are SEHNR and FQNEAQ (reference sequence). CDR3: CASRGSETQYF. As DNA, the CDR3 is TGTGCCAGCAGGGGATCGGAGACCCAGTACTTC.

This chain uses TRBV7-6 with TRBJ2-2; 7 bases map to TRBD1. The CDR3 spans 16 residues. The trim removed 5 bases at V and 4 bases at J, leaving 10 bases unmatched. The germline V gene has CDR1 SGHVS and CDR2 FNYEAQ. CDR3 bases: TGTGCCAGCAGCCCCCAACCCGACAGGGTCACCGGGGAGCTGTTTTTT. This translates into CASSPQPDRVTGELFF.

V gene TRBV5-6 combines with J gene TRBJ2-7; D is ambiguous. This CDR3 contains 15 residues. CDR1 is SGHDT, CDR2 YYEEEE, per germline. V lost 0 bases and J lost 0, with 10 bases in between. CDR3 coding DNA: TGTGCCAGCAGCTTGGGACTGACGGTCTCCTACGAGCAGTACTTC. Its protein product is CASSLGLTVSYEQYF.

This clone was counted between two and nine times. This rearrangement joins TRBV27 to TRBJ2-7; TRBD1 might be the D (6 bases). Trimming removed 10 bases from V and 2 bases from J, with 18 bases in between. The CDR3 totals 14 residues. Germline values: CDR1 MNHEY, CDR2 SMNVEV (reference sequence). In DNA, the CDR3 is TGTGCCACCAGCAGACCGGGACACCCCTACGAGCAGTACTTC. This gives the protein CATSRPGHPYEQYF.

The chain carries TRBV7-8 and TRBJ1-6; D is perhaps TRBD1 (5 bases). CDR3 length equals 15 residues. Trimming stripped 4 bases from V and 5 bases from J, with 12 bases between. Germline V gives CDR1 SGHVS, CDR2 FQNEAQ. CDR3 in DNA: TGTGCCAGCAGCTCCCTTTGGGGGAATAATTCACCCCTCCACTTT. Protein product: CASSSLWGNNSPLHF.

The chain is built from TRBV7-9 and TRBJ1-1; D is unresolved. The CDR3 runs to 17 residues. The V and J ends lost 1 base and 6 bases respectively, with 21 bases between them. Germline V gene sequence: CDR1 SEHNR, CDR2 FQNEAQ (reference sequence). CDR3 in amino acids: CASSLVAFESQDAEAFF. CDR3 DNA: TGTGCCAGCAGCTTAGTTGCTTTTGAGTCCCAAGACGCTGAAGCTTTCTTT.

The rearrangement joins TRBV2 to TRBJ2-1; perhaps TRBD1 as D (6 bases). Trimming took 2 bases from V and 9 from J, leaving 14 bases between them. Germline V gene lookup returns CDR1 SNHLY and CDR2 FYNNEI. This CDR3 has 14 residues. The CDR3 DNA reads as TGTGCCAGCAGTGAAATCGGGACATTTTCTGAGCAGTTCTTC. It is translated as CASSEIGTFSEQFF.

The V and J genes are TRBV28 and TRBJ2-1; D is unresolved. Germline loops: CDR1 MDHEN, CDR2 SYDVKM. There are 12 residues in the CDR3. V lost 5 bases, J lost 9 bases, and 11 bases lay in between. As DNA, the CDR3 is TGTGCCAGCAGTCCGGACGGCCTTGAGCAGTTCTTC. It yields the protein CASSPDGLEQFF.

The chain is built from TRBV27 and TRBJ2-7, with unresolved D. With 3 bases removed from V and 2 bases from J, the gap between germline ends came to 8 bases. CDR3 size: 13 residues. Germline V gene sequence: CDR1 MNHEY, CDR2 SMNVEV (reference sequence). The CDR3 DNA sequence: TGTGCCAGCAGTTTGAGTTCTACCTACGAGCAGTACTTC. This gives the protein CASSLSSTYEQYF.

The rearrangement links TRBV27 to TRBJ2-7, with 7 nucleotides matching TRBD1. This CDR3 region has 15 residues. V was clipped by 4 bases and J by 2 bases; unmatched bases: 8. CDR1 is MNHEY, CDR2 SMNVEV, per germline (reference sequence). This CDR3 reads CASSSTTGSAYEQYF. The DNA of the CDR3 is TGTGCCAGCAGTTCCACGACAGGGTCGGCCTACGAGCAGTACTTC.

The CDR3 here is CASSYAGGGYSEQFF. Written as DNA, the CDR3 is TGTGCCAGCAGTTACGCGGGGGGAGGGTACAGCGAGCAGTTCTTC. The rearrangement uses TRBV6-5 and TRBJ2-1; 8 nucleotides match TRBD2. The CDR3 length is 15 residues. Germline loops: CDR1 MNHEY, CDR2 SVGAGI. J lost 10 bases, V lost 2 bases, and 10 bases had no gene match.

This sequence joins TRBV18 and TRBJ1-1; D is unresolved. CDR3 size: 14 residues. Trimming pared 6 bases from V and 2 bases from J, leaving 13 bases between. Germline CDR1 and CDR2: KGHSH and LQKENI. The CDR3 loop reads CASSLRTVNTEAFF. CDR3 nucleotides: TGTGCCAGCTCCCTAAGGACGGTTAACACTGAAGCTTTCTTT.

The chain employs TRBV5-1 and TRBJ1-3; maybe TRBD1 (6 bases). The CDR3 totals 15 residues. CDR1 and CDR2 from the germline V gene are SGHRS and YFSETQ. V dropped 0 bases and J dropped 0 bases, with 7 bases sitting between them. Written as DNA, the CDR3 is TGCGCCAGCAGCTTGGAGGGGGGCTCTGGAAACACCATATATTTT. Amino acid sequence: CASSLEGGSGNTIYF.

The CDR3 DNA sequence: TGTGCCAGCAGTTTAAACCCAGGAAGCTCGGATGAGCAGTTCTTC. Amino acid sequence: CASSLNPGSSDEQFF. V gene TRBV27 combines with J gene TRBJ2-1; unclear D gene. The CDR3 extends over 15 amino acids. Trimming stripped 2 bases from V and 8 bases from J, with 16 bases between. Germline V CDR1 and CDR2: MNHEY, SMNVEV (reference sequence).

This clone came up once. CDR3 sequence reads: CASTMGGNQPQHF. DNA for the CDR3: TGTGCCAGCACCATGGGGGGCAATCAGCCCCAGCATTTT. The V gene is TRBV27, the J gene TRBJ1-5, with D tentatively TRBD1 (5 bases). V shed 7 bases and J shed 2 bases, with 9 bases lying between them. The CDR3 loop spans 13 amino acids. Germline assignment: CDR1 MNHEY and CDR2 SMNVEV (reference sequence).

This chain uses TRBV19 with TRBJ2-4; 10 nucleotides agree with TRBD1. J lost 7 bases, V lost 1 base, and 4 bases had no gene match. CDR1 and CDR2 (germline): LNHDA, SQIVND (reference sequence). The CDR3 is 15 residues long. The CDR3 DNA follows: TGTGCCAGTAGTATAGGGGACAGGGGACGGAACATTCAGTACTTC. Amino acids: CASSIGDRGRNIQYF.

V and J are TRBV27 and TRBJ1-6; 7 nucleotides match TRBD1. J was trimmed by 6 bases and V by 3 bases; bases with no gene match: 2. This CDR3 is 14 amino acids long. Germline V gene lookup returns CDR1 MNHEY and CDR2 SMNVEV (reference sequence). The CDR3 DNA reads TGTGCCAGCAGTTTGGGGACAGTTAATTCACCCCTCCACTTT. This translates into CASSLGTVNSPLHF.

The chain recombines TRBV11-2 with TRBJ2-7; maybe TRBD2 (5 bases). The V end was cut by 5 bases, the J end by 7 bases, with 18 bases between. From germline, CDR1 is SGHAT and CDR2 FQNNGV. There are 14 residues in the CDR3. CDR3 loop: CASSPSGSPEEQYF. The CDR3 nucleotides are TGTGCCAGCAGCCCGTCGGGATCCCCGGAGGAGCAGTACTTC.

V is TRBV5-1 and J is TRBJ1-1, with a tentative D call TRBD1 (5 bases). This CDR3 comprises 16 residues. Per germline, CDR1 SGHRS and CDR2 YFSETQ. Trimming shortened V by 4 bases and J by 0 bases, and 16 bases separated the two germline ends. The CDR3 sequence is CASSPSGGPMNTEAFF. In DNA form, the CDR3 reads TGCGCCAGCAGCCCCTCTGGGGGTCCCATGAACACTGAAGCTTTCTTT.